The sequence of this T cell receptor (beta chain) was determined in a study of T cell responses to AZD1222 COVID-19 vaccine (dated by TCRdb to the early 2020s). In terms of the full investigation: AZD1222 recipients whose second dose came at about 4 weeks and those whose second dose came at about 12 weeks were combined into one group, since spike-specific TCR depth and breadth did not differ between the two schedules. TCR sequencing was performed for roughly 240 trial participants, of whom about 200 were given two doses of AZD1222 and 26 were given two doses of MenACWY control vaccine. Trial participants were enrolled by age into subgroups of 18-55, 56-69 and 70-plus years, and about 150, 27 and 61 TCR-sequenced participants, respectively, were included in these subgroups.

Paper-wide results and their limitations: Participants were mostly white British, with more females than males. The authors suggested clonal diversity may have been underestimated. The vaccine-associated CD4 TCRs covered the entire spike protein, and the dominant responses fell in regions 160-218 and 743-854. Because no day 14 peak-response samples were available, repertoires were characterized only after the peak T cell response. Conclusions about previously exposed vaccinees are limited because only 6 or 7 AZD1222 recipients were SARS-CoV-2 seropositive at baseline. Epitopes outside the regions mutated in the B.1.351 and B.1.1.7 variants were reportedly recognized by nearly half of the unique spike-specific TCRs. The 56-69-year group was small, and its depth increase did not reach significance, likely because of low power. A significant rise in spike-specific TCR breadth and depth was observed after two AZD1222 doses relative to day 0 and relative to MenACWY recipients.

The CDR3 regions of human TCRbeta chains were analyzed by immunosequencing. As for how the authors treated the data: TCRs in the repertoires were compared against a reference library of SARS-CoV-2-specific TCRs that had been generated with the MIRA antigen-specificity platform. Breadth was defined as the fraction of unique TCRs that were SARS-CoV-2-associated, and depth was defined as the fraction of total T cells that were SARS-CoV-2-associated. Each spike-specific TCR was assigned to its reactive spike region and to a CD4 or CD8 class using the MIRA data. Log10-transformed breadth and depth values were compared by one-way ANOVA with Sidak's multiple comparisons tests. The table was pulled from immuneACCESS by TCRdb, which kept in-frame rearrangements only. Such tables lose some clones; where checked, under half of the loss comes from unresolved V genes, and the rest has no known cause. V and J calls and clone size follow that table, whereas D and trimming were derived from the DNA. This sample comprises around 150,000 clones, 92% of them detected only once. The ten largest make up approximately 5.4% of the sample.

For this clone: Its antigen is unknown. Within one base of it there is no much larger clone, and no base qualities were kept.

Its CDR3 holds 15 amino acids, cysteine through phenylalanine. This entry keeps only the CDR3 DNA: 45 bases, framed from base 1. CDR1 and CDR2 are drawn from the germline V gene (reference sequence): SEHNR, FQNEAQ. V was cut back by 5 bases and J by 3 bases, leaving a gap of 16 bases between them. The time point label, read with the paper, signifies: baseline before first vaccination. Vaccinee samples came from UK trials COV001 and COV002, including a single-blind randomized controlled phase 2/3 trial of AZD1222 (ChAdOx1 nCoV-19) in healthy adults. For TCRbeta chain sequencing, PBMC samples from trial participants were taken at day 0 and at day 28 after the second dose.

In this chain, TRBV7-9 is recombined with TRBJ2-5, with the D gene too uncertain to name. The sequenced sample was peripheral blood, obtained on day 0 of AZD1222 vaccination. The source of this sequence is an adult in good health. The nucleotide sequence is given as TGTGCCAGCAGCCCTTATTTGCCGGTGGAAGAGACCCAGTACTTC. This translates into CASSPYLPVEETQYF.